This passage covers 6 T cell receptor beta chains from one sample sequenced in a study of control samples from healthy donors and cancer patients. Data came from immunoSEQ multiplex PCR; TCRdb stores just in-frame clones and leaves some out. In the table there are about 190,000 clones, around 93% of which are singletons. Sequenced: blood. The receptors were gathered from a young man in good health.

The rearrangement joins TRBV30 to TRBJ2-7; 9 bases are a match to TRBD1. After removal of 1 base from V and 6 bases from J, the junction contained 13 bases not matched to a gene. Germline CDR1 is GTSNPN and CDR2 is SVGIG (reference sequence). The CDR3 runs 16 residues. CDR3 DNA: TGTGCCTGGAGTGGGTACGGGACAGGGCTTAAATTCGAGCAGTACTTC. Translation gives CAWSGYGTGLKFEQYF.

J is TRBJ2-7 and V is TRBV6-6; weak D call: TRBD2 (7 bases). V was trimmed by 5 bases and J by 0 bases, leaving 11 bases between them. This CDR3 has 14 amino acids. The germline gives CDR1 MNHNY, CDR2 SVGAGI (reference sequence). CDR3 in DNA: TGTGCCAGCAGTCGCGGGGGCGCCTCCTACGAGCAGTACTTC. This codes for CASSRGGASYEQYF.

This clone was picked up one time. The chain uses TRBV6-5 and TRBJ1-1; 11 bases align to TRBD1. The CDR3 runs 12 residues. Germline V gene sequence: CDR1 MNHEY, CDR2 SVGAGI. Trimming removed 6 bases from V and 10 bases from J; junction bases left unmatched: 4. The CDR3 DNA reads as TGTGCCAGCAGCGGGACAGGGGGTCGAGCTTTCTTT. This sequence encodes CASSGTGGRAFF.

V gene TRBV3-1 (or the pseudogene TRBV3-2) combines with J gene TRBJ2-1; a possible D gene is TRBD2 (6 bases). V shed 7 bases and J shed 14 bases, with 15 bases lying between them. In germline, CDR1 is LGHDT, CDR2 YNNKEL (reference sequence). This CDR3 comprises 11 residues. CDR3 region: CASNAGGAKFF. DNA for the CDR3: TGTGCCAGCAACGCGGGCGGGGCCAAGTTCTTC.

The chain carries TRBV3-1 (or the pseudogene TRBV3-2) and TRBJ1-3; D is unclear. V was clipped by 2 bases and J by 0 bases, with 11 bases between them. CDR1 and CDR2 (germline): LGHDT, YNNKEL (reference sequence). The CDR3 extends over 16 amino acids. CDR3 sequence: CASSQLDGNSGNTIYF. CDR3 in DNA: TGTGCCAGCAGCCAACTCGACGGGAACTCTGGAAACACCATATATTTT.

This chain connects TRBV5-4 to TRBJ1-2; D perhaps matches TRBD1 (5 bases). Germline lookup yields CDR1 SGHNT and CDR2 YYREEE (reference sequence). The V gene lost 4 bases and the J gene lost 0 bases, with 16 bases spanning the gap. This CDR3 spans 16 amino acids. The CDR3 loop reads CASSPTRGGANYGYTF. For the CDR3, the DNA is TGTGCCAGCAGCCCTACCCGGGGGGGAGCTAACTATGGCTACACCTTC.